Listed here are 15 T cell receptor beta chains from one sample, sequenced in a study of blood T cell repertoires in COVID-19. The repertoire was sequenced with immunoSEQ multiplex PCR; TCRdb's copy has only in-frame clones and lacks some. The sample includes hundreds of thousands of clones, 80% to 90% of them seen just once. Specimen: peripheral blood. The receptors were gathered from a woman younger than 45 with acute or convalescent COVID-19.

CDR3 residues: CASSLDFSGRAAETQYF. The CDR3 nucleotides read TGTGCCAGCAGCTTAGACTTTTCAGGGAGGGCAGCGGAGACCCAGTACTTC. The gene calls are TRBV7-9 and TRBJ2-5; 7 bases line up with TRBD2. Per the germline V gene, CDR1 is SEHNR and CDR2 is FQNEAQ (reference sequence). CDR3 length equals 17 residues. Germline trimming cut 1 base from V and 5 bases from J; bases unmatched to any gene: 13.

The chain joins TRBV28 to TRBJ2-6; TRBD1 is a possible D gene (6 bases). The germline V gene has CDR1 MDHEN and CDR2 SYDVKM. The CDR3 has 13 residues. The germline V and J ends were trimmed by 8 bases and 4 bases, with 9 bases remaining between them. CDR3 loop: CASGGTGANVLTF. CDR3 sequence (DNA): TGTGCCAGCGGGGGCACCGGGGCCAACGTCCTGACTTTC.

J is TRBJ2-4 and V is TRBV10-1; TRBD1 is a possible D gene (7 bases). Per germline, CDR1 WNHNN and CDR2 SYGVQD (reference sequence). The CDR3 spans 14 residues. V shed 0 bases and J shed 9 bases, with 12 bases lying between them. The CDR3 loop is CASSESGQEGIQYF. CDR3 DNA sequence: TGCGCCAGCAGTGAGTCTGGACAGGAGGGCATTCAGTACTTC.

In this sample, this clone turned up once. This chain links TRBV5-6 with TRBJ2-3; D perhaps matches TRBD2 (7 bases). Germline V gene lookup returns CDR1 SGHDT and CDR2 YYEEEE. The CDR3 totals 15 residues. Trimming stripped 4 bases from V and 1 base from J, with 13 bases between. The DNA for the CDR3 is TGTGCCAGCAGCGGTGGCGGGGGCCGCACAGATACGCAGTATTTT. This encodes CASSGGGGRTDTQYF. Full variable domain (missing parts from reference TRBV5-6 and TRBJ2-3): DAGVTQSPTHLIKTRGQQVTLRCSPKSGHDTVSWYQQALGQGPQFIFQYYEEEERQRGNFPDRFSGHQFPNYSSELNVNALLLGDSALYLCASSGGGGRTDTQYFGPGTRLTVL.

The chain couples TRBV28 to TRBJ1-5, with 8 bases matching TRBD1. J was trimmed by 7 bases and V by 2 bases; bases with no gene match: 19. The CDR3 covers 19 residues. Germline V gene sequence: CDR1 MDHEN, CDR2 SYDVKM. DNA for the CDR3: TGTGCCAGCAGTTTAACCGATAAAACATACAGGGGGGTAAAGCAGCCCCAGCATTTT. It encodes CASSLTDKTYRGVKQPQHF.

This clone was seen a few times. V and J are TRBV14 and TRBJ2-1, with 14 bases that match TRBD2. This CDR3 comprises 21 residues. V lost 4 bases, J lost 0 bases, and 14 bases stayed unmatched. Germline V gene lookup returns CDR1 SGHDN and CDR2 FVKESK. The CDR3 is CASSPRTGTSGGERSYNEQFF. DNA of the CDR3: TGTGCCAGCAGCCCCAGAACCGGGACTAGCGGGGGTGAGCGCTCCTACAATGAGCAGTTCTTC. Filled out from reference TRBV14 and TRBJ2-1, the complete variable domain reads EAGVTQFPSHSVIEKGQTVTLRCDPISGHDNLYWYRRVMGKEIKFLLHFVKESKQDESGMPNNRFLAERTGGTYSTLKVQPAELEDSGVYFCASSPRTGTSGGERSYNEQFFGPGTRLTVL.

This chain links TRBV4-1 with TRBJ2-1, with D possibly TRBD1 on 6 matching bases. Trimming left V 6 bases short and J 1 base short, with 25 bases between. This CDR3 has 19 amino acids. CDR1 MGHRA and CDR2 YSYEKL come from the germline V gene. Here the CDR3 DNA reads TGCGCCAGCAGGGGGACCGGGCAGGGGATCGTTGGATCCTACAATGAGCAGTTCTTC. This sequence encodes CASRGTGQGIVGSYNEQFF.

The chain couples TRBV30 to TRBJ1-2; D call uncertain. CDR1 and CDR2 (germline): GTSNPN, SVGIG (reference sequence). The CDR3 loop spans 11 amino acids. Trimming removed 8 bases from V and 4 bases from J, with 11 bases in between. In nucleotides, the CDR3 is TGTGCCGCGCTAAGTGGCTATGGCTACACCTTC. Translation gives CAALSGYGYTF.

CDR3 coding DNA: TGTGCCAGCAGCCAAGAAAGTCGGGGGTCCAAAAACATTCAGTACTTC. It translates to CASSQESRGSKNIQYF. This chain uses TRBV3-1 (or the pseudogene TRBV3-2) with TRBJ2-4, with D possibly matching TRBD2 (6 bases). The germline CDR1 and CDR2 sequences are LGHDT and YNNKEL (reference sequence). Trimming shortened V by 0 bases and J by 2 bases, and 11 bases separated the two germline ends. CDR3 length: 16 residues.

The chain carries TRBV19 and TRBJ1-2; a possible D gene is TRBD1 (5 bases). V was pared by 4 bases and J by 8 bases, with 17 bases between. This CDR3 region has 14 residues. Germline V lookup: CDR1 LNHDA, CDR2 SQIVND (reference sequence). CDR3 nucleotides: TGTGCCAGTAGTACGGACATGCCCGGCCCGGGCTACACCTTC. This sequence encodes CASSTDMPGPGYTF.

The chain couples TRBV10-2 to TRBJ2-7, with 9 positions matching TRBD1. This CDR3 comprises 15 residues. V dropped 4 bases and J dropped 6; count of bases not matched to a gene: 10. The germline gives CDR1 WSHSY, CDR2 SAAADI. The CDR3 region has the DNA TGCGCCAGCAGTGGGGCGGGACAGGGAGGTCGCGAGCAGTACTTC. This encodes CASSGAGQGGREQYF.

The CDR3 sequence is CASSSLEARRQPQHF. The CDR3 nucleotides read TGTGCCAGCAGTTCCTTGGAGGCGAGGAGGCAGCCCCAGCATTTT. This rearrangement joins TRBV27 to TRBJ1-5; the D is unclear. The CDR3 extends over 15 amino acids. V was clipped by 4 bases and J by 7 bases, with 17 bases between them. Germline V lookup: CDR1 MNHEY, CDR2 SMNVEV (reference sequence).

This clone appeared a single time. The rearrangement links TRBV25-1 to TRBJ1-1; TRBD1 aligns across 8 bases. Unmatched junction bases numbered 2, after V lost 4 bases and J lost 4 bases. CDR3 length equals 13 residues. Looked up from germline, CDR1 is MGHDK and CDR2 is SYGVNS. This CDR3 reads CASSAGGGTEAFF. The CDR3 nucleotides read TGTGCCAGCAGTGCAGGGGGCGGCACTGAAGCTTTCTTT. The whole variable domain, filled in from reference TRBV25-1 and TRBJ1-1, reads EADIYQTPRYLVIGTGKKITLECSQTMGHDKMYWYQQDPGMELHLIHYSYGVNSTEKGDLSSESTVSRIRTEHFPLTLESARPSHTSQYLCASSAGGGTEAFFGQGTRLTVV.

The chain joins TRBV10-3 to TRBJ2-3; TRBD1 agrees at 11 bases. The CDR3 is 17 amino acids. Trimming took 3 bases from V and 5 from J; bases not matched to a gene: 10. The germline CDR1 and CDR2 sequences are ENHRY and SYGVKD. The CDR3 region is CAISEMRTGGDGDTQYF. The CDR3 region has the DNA TGTGCCATCAGTGAAATGAGGACAGGGGGCGATGGAGATACGCAGTATTTT.

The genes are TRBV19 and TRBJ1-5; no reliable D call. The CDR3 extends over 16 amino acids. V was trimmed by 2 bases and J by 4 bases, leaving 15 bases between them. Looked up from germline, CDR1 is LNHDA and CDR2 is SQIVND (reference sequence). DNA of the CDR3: TGTGCCAGTAGTATACGAGAGGGTCGGATTAATCAGCCCCAGCATTTT. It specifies CASSIREGRINQPQHF.